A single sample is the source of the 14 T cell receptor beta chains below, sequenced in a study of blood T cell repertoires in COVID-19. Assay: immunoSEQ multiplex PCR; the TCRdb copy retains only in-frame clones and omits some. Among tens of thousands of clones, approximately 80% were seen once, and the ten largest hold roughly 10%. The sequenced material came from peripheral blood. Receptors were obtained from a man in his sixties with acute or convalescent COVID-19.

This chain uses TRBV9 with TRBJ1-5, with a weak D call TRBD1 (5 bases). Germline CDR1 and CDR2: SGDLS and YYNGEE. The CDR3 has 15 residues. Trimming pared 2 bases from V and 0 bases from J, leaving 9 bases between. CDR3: CASSVEGNSNQPQHF. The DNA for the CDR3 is TGTGCCAGCAGCGTGGAGGGGAATAGCAATCAGCCCCAGCATTTT.

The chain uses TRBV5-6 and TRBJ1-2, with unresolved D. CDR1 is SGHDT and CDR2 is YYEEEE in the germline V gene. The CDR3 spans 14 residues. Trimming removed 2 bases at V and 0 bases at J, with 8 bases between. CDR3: CASSFGPANYGYTF. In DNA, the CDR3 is TGTGCCAGCAGCTTTGGTCCGGCTAACTATGGCTACACCTTC.

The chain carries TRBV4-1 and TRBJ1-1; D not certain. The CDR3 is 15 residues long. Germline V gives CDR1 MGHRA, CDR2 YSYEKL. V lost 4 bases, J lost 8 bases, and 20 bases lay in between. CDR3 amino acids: CASSPGVSFYFEAFF. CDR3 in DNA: TGCGCCAGCAGCCCCGGGGTAAGTTTCTACTTCGAAGCTTTCTTT.

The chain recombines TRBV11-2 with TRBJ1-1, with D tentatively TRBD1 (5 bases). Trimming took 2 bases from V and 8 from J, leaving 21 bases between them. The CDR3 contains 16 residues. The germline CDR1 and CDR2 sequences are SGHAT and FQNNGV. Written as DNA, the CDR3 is TGTGCCAGCAGCTTACAAGGGGTCGGTCATGGGGAAGAAGCTTTCTTT. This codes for CASSLQGVGHGEEAFF.

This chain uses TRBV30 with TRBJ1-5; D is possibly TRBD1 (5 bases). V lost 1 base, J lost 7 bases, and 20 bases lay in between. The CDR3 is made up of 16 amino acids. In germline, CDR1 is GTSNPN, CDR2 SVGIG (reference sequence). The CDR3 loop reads CAWSGLGQAGRQPQHF. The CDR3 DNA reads TGTGCCTGGAGTGGTCTGGGGCAGGCAGGTCGGCAGCCCCAGCATTTT.

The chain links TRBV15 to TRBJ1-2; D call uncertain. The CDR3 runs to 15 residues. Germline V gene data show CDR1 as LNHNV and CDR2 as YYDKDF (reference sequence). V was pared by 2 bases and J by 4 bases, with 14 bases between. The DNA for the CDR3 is TGTGCCACCAGCAGATATTATCCACGACTCTATGGCTACACCTTC. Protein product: CATSRYYPRLYGYTF. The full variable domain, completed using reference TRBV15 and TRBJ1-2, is DAMVIQNPRYQVTQFGKPVTLSCSQTLNHNVMYWYQQKSSQAPKLLFHYYDKDFNNEADTPDNFQSRRPNTSFCFLDIRSPGLGDTAMYLCATSRYYPRLYGYTFGSGTRLTVV.

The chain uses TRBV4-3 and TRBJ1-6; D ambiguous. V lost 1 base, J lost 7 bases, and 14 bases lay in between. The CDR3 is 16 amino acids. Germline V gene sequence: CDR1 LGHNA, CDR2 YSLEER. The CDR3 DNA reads TGCGCCAGCAGCCAAGCGGAGGGTTTGATGAATTCACCCCTCCACTTT. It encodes CASSQAEGLMNSPLHF.

The CDR3, as DNA: TGTGCCAGCAGCTCCCCGACAGCCAATACTATTTACAATGAGCAGTTCTTC. Protein sequence: CASSSPTANTIYNEQFF. The chain carries TRBV7-9 and TRBJ2-1; D perhaps matches TRBD1 (5 bases). The length of the CDR3 is 17 residues. Trimming removed 4 bases at V and 4 bases at J, with 20 bases between. CDR1 is SEHNR and CDR2 is FQNEAQ in the germline V gene (reference sequence). The full variable domain, rest sourced from reference TRBV7-9 and TRBJ2-1, is DTGVSQNPRHKITKRGQNVTFRCDPISEHNRLYWYRQTLGQGPEFLTYFQNEAQLEKSRLLSDRFSAERPKGSFSTLEIQRTEQGDSAMYLCASSSPTANTIYNEQFFGPGTRLTVL.

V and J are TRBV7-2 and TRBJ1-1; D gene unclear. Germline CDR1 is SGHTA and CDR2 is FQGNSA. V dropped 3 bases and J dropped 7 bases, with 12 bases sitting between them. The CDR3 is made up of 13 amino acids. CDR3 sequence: CASSFGRHLEAFF. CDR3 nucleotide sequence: TGTGCCAGCAGCTTTGGGAGGCACCTTGAAGCTTTCTTT.

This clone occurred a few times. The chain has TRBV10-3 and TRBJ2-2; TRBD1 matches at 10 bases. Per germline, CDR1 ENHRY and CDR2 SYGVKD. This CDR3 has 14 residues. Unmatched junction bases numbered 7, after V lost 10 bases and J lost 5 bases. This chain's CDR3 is CATWTGGGTGELFF. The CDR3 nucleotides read TGTGCCACCTGGACAGGGGGAGGGACCGGGGAGCTGTTTTTT.

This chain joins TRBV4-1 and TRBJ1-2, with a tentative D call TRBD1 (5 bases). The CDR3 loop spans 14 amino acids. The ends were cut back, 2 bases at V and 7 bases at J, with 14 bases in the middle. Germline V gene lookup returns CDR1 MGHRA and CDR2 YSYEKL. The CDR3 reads CASSQLRGGGGYTF. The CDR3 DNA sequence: TGCGCCAGCAGCCAATTGAGGGGCGGGGGTGGCTACACCTTC.

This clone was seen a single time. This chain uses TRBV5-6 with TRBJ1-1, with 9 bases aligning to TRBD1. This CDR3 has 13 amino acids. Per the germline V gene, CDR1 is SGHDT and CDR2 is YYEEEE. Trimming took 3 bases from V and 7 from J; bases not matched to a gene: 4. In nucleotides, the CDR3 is TGTGCCAGCAGCTGGGGGACAGGGTTTGAAGCTTTCTTT. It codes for CASSWGTGFEAFF.

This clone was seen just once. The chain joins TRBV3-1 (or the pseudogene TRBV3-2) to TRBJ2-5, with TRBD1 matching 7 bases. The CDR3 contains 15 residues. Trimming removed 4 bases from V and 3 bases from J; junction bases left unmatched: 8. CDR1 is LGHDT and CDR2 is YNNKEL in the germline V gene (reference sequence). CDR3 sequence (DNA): TGTGCCAGCAGCCGATACAGGGGAAGGGAAGAGACCCAGTACTTC. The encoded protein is CASSRYRGREETQYF.

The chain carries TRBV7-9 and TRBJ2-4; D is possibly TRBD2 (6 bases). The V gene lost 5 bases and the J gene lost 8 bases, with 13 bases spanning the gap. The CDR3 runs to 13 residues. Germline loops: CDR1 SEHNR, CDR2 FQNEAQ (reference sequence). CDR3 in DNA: TGTGCCAGCAGCACCAGCGGGTTGGACATTCAGTACTTC. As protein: CASSTSGLDIQYF.